Below, one TCR beta chain is given with its context. The entry originates in a study of blood T cell repertoires in COVID-19. Sequencing was performed with immunoSEQ multiplex PCR; in TCRdb, only in-frame clones are kept and a portion is missing. The sample includes fewer than 450,000 clones, 90% seen only once; the top ten take around 0.6%. V lost 2 bases and J 8 bases, leaving 7 bases between the germline ends. This CDR3 has 12 residues. Germline V CDR1 and CDR2: SEHNR, FQNEAQ (reference sequence). Donors in Cohort 3 counted as recovered after two negative PCRs, clearance, or symptom resolution. This rearrangement joins TRBV7-9 to TRBJ2-4; D possibly corresponds to TRBD1 (5 bases). The sequenced sample consisted of PBMCs or T cells enriched from blood (not recorded which). The receptor was derived from a man between 18 and 35 years old who had recovered from COVID-19. In DNA form, the CDR3 reads TGTGCCAGCAGCTTAAAAGGGGACATTCAGTACTTC. Protein: CASSLKGDIQYF.